This note documents a single T cell receptor beta chain sequence. Its antigen is unknown. The germline V and J ends were trimmed by 5 bases and 11 bases, with 18 bases remaining between them. The CDR3 sequence is 13 residues long. Germline V gene lookup returns CDR1 SGHTA and CDR2 FQGNSA. The data stem from a study of T cell responses to AZD1222 COVID-19 vaccine. Findings and limits, study-wide: Repertoires were collected only later (after the peak T cell response had occurred). Recipients of two AZD1222 doses showed rising Spike-specific TCR breadth and depth. The study reported that nearly half of spike-specific TCRs target unmutated variant regions.

Produced via immunoSEQ multiplex PCR; TCRdb's table is partial and in-frame only. This sample has 150,000 or so clones, with approximately 91% found just once. This receptor was identified in an adult who received the AZD1222 COVID-19 vaccine. The chain carries TRBV7-2 and TRBJ1-1, with D unclear. This specimen consisted of peripheral blood, obtained 28 days after the second AZD1222 dose. The CDR3, as DNA: TGTGCCAGCAGCACCTATCTAGAAGCTGCGGCTTTCTTT. Translated, it gives CASSTYLEAAAFF.